The next 27 T cell receptor beta chains were all read from a single sample in a study of T cell repertoires in cytomegalovirus infection. TCRdb reprocessed the reads with MiXCR, giving one entry per CDR3 protein. The repertoire holds approximately 190,000 distinct CDR3 sequences, with 28% as singletons. The sequencing sample was made of PBMCs. These receptor sequences come from a human donor in good health (CMV status not recorded). Some clones in this sample may be carry-over from other donors' samples.

This clonotype was counted a few times. The rearrangement joins TRBV12-3 or TRBV12-4 to TRBJ1-2, with D maybe TRBD1 (6 bases). Trimming pared 8 bases from V and 5 bases from J, leaving 15 bases between. The CDR3 runs to 13 residues. The CDR3 nucleotides read TGTGCCAGCGGCACAGGGCGAGAGTATGGCTACACCTTC. Residues: CASGTGREYGYTF.

This clonotype was recorded a few times. The chain carries TRBV12-3 or TRBV12-4 and TRBJ1-1, with D unresolved. V lost 2 bases, J lost 1 base, and 5 bases lay in between. CDR3 length equals 13 residues. This chain's CDR3 is CASSLSANTEAFF. The CDR3 coding sequence is TGTGCCAGCAGTTTAAGCGCGAACACTGAAGCTTTCTTT.

As for this clonotype: A junction end diverges from the germline sequence, so it may reflect a read error. This chain joins TRBV5-6 and TRBJ2-1; D possibly corresponds to TRBD2 (6 bases). This CDR3 has 16 amino acids. Germline CDR1 and CDR2: SGHDT and YYEEEE. The CDR3 is CASSLAGGRLLNVQFF. DNA for the CDR3: TGTGCCAGCAGCTTGGCCGGGGGACGGTTACTCAATGTGCAGTTCTTC.

This clonotype was seen a single time. The chain uses TRBV12-3 or TRBV12-4 and TRBJ1-1; unclear D gene. V lost 3 bases to trimming and J lost 5 bases, with 7 bases between them. The CDR3 is 12 amino acids. The CDR3 nucleotides read TGTGCCAGCAGTTTCTGGAAAACTGAAGCTTTCTTT. Translating gives CASSFWKTEAFF.

This clonotype has only a few counts. The V call is TRBV7-2, the J call TRBJ2-3, with 9 bases matching TRBD2. Per the germline V gene, CDR1 is SGHTA and CDR2 is FQGNSA. Unmatched junction bases numbered 9, after V lost 5 bases and J lost 0 bases. The CDR3 extends over 17 amino acids. The CDR3 DNA follows: TGTGCCAGCAGCCCCTTTGAGCGGGGGGCCAGCACAGATACGCAGTATTTT. Translated, it gives CASSPFERGASTDTQYF.

V gene TRBV29-1 combines with J gene TRBJ2-3, with D possibly TRBD2 on 6 matching bases. Germline CDR1 and CDR2: SQVTM and ANQGSEA. The CDR3 sequence is 12 residues long. V was clipped by 1 base and J by 11 bases, with 13 bases between them. The chain's CDR3 is CSVEVVQGGQYF. CDR3 nucleotide sequence: TGCAGCGTTGAAGTTGTCCAGGGAGGGCAGTATTTT.

A few counts support this clonotype. The chain carries TRBV5-8 and TRBJ1-6, with a possible D match to TRBD1 (6 bases). Per germline, CDR1 SGHTS and CDR2 YDEGEE. This CDR3 spans 17 amino acids. V lost 3 bases, J lost 9 bases, and 22 bases lay in between. CDR3 bases: TGTGCCAGCAGCTCCCCCGGAGGGGACAAAGACCTTTCACCCCTCCACTTT. Encoded protein: CASSSPGGDKDLSPLHF.

This clonotype was seen a handful of times. The chain recombines TRBV6-1 with TRBJ1-1; D gene uncertain. The germline V gene encodes CDR1 MNHNS and CDR2 SASEGT. Trimming pared 3 bases from V and 1 base from J, leaving 9 bases between. This CDR3 spans 14 amino acids. The CDR3 DNA reads TGTGCCAGCAGTGATTGGGGTGGGAACACTGAAGCTTTCTTT. It yields the protein CASSDWGGNTEAFF.

This clonotype has a handful of counts. The chain links TRBV19 to TRBJ1-6; 11 bases match TRBD1. The ends lost 7 bases at V and 6 bases at J; junction bases unmatched: 5. Germline CDR1 reads LNHDA; CDR2 reads SQIVND (reference sequence). This CDR3 spans 15 amino acids. The CDR3 DNA is TGTGCCAGTACTGGGACAGGGGGGCCTAATTCACCCCTCCACTTT. The encoded protein is CASTGTGGPNSPLHF.

The chain recombines TRBV2 with TRBJ1-2; D call uncertain. V lost 6 bases and J lost 4, with 9 bases in between. Per germline, CDR1 SNHLY and CDR2 FYNNEI. The CDR3 is made up of 12 amino acids. The CDR3: CASRERLYGYTF. CDR3 DNA sequence: TGTGCCAGCAGAGAGAGACTCTATGGCTACACCTTC.

The genes are TRBV28 and TRBJ1-5; D remains unclear. The CDR3 has 15 amino acids. V dropped 6 bases and J dropped 5 bases, with 17 bases sitting between them. Germline V gene data show CDR1 as MDHEN and CDR2 as SYDVKM. The CDR3: CASSPPAVGYQPQHF. CDR3 bases: TGTGCCAGCAGCCCCCCGGCTGTAGGCTATCAGCCCCAGCATTTT.

The V and J genes are TRBV7-9 and TRBJ1-2; 7 bases match TRBD1. In germline, CDR1 is SEHNR, CDR2 FQNEAQ (reference sequence). V was pared by 4 bases and J by 2 bases, with 7 bases of the junction left unmatched. This CDR3 is 15 amino acids long. This CDR3 is CASSSRQGVNYGYTF. As DNA, the CDR3 is TGTGCCAGCAGCTCCCGACAGGGAGTAAACTATGGCTACACCTTC. Full variable domain (outside the CDR3, taken from reference TRBV7-9 and TRBJ1-2): DTGVSQNPRHKITKRGQNVTFRCDPISEHNRLYWYRQTLGQGPEFLTYFQNEAQLEKSRLLSDRFSAERPKGSFSTLEIQRTEQGDSAMYLCASSSRQGVNYGYTFGSGTRLTVV.

V usage is TRBV19 and J usage is TRBJ2-5, with D perhaps matching TRBD1 or TRBD2 (5 bases each). This CDR3 contains 14 residues. V dropped 5 bases and J dropped 5 bases, with 15 bases sitting between them. In germline, CDR1 is LNHDA, CDR2 SQIVND (reference sequence). This chain's CDR3 is CASSLWREGETQYF. CDR3 DNA: TGTGCCAGTAGTCTCTGGAGAGAGGGGGAGACCCAGTACTTC.

The sample holds many counts of this clonotype. This chain uses TRBV7-2 with TRBJ1-2; a weak D match, TRBD1 (6 bases). Trimming took 0 bases from V and 4 from J, leaving 9 bases between them. Germline V CDR1 and CDR2: SGHTA, FQGNSA. The CDR3 totals 14 residues. The CDR3 sequence: CASSLATTGYGYTF. CDR3 coding DNA: TGTGCCAGCAGCTTAGCGACGACAGGCTATGGCTACACCTTC.

The sample holds a few counts of this clonotype. The rearrangement uses TRBV6-5 and TRBJ1-5; D gene ambiguous. Trimming left V 5 bases short and J 1 base short, with 9 bases between. The CDR3 runs to 14 residues. Germline V gene sequence: CDR1 MNHEY, CDR2 SVGAGI. This CDR3 reads CASSPQHSNQPQHF. For the CDR3, the DNA is TGTGCCAGCAGTCCCCAACACAGCAATCAGCCCCAGCATTTT.

This chain links TRBV7-3 with TRBJ2-7; perhaps D is TRBD1 or TRBD2 (5 bases each). V lost 5 bases and J 6 bases, leaving 23 bases between the germline ends. This CDR3 spans 16 amino acids. Germline V gene data show CDR1 as SGHTA and CDR2 as FQGTGA. The chain's CDR3 is CASSAAGQGDGSEQYF. The CDR3 region has the DNA TGTGCCAGCAGCGCCGCGGGCCAGGGCGACGGATCCGAGCAGTACTTC.

The chain is built from TRBV5-1 and TRBJ1-2; TRBD1 agrees at 8 bases. The V gene's germline CDR1 is SGHRS and CDR2 YFSETQ. V was pared by 5 bases and J by 7 bases, with 4 bases of the junction left unmatched. The length of the CDR3 is 12 residues. The CDR3 loop reads CASSSDRVGYTF. The CDR3 nucleotides are TGCGCCAGCAGTTCGGACAGGGTTGGCTACACCTTC.

The J gene is TRBJ2-1, the V gene TRBV6-5, with D perhaps matching TRBD2 (6 bases). Deletions cut 4 bases from V and 6 bases from J, with 16 bases between. The CDR3 loop spans 15 amino acids. Looked up from germline, CDR1 is MNHEY and CDR2 is SVGAGI. DNA of the CDR3: TGTGCCAGCAGTTTGGCAGATCTCGGGGGCAATGAGCAGTTCTTC. Encoded protein: CASSLADLGGNEQFF.

The rearrangement joins TRBV6-8 to TRBJ2-5, with 7 bases fitting TRBD2. V shed 2 bases and J 7 bases; nucleotides not matched to a gene: 4. The CDR3 runs 13 residues. The V gene's germline CDR1 is MNHGY and CDR2 SAAAGT. The CDR3 loop is CASSYGGEGTQYF. The CDR3 DNA is TGTGCCAGCAGTTACGGGGGGGAGGGGACCCAGTACTTC.

J is TRBJ1-5 and V is TRBV7-8; D is unresolved. The CDR3 length is 12 residues. Germline V gives CDR1 SGHVS, CDR2 FQNEAQ. V gave up 3 bases and J gave up 3 bases, with 3 bases separating them. This CDR3 is CASSLINQPQHF. Written as DNA, the CDR3 is TGTGCCAGCAGCTTGATCAATCAGCCCCAGCATTTT.

The chain links TRBV6-2 or TRBV6-3 to TRBJ2-1, with TRBD1 identical over 8 bases. Germline CDR1 reads MNHEY; CDR2 reads SVGEGT. The CDR3 spans 14 residues. V lost 9 bases and J lost 9; bases outside the gene matches: 13. The CDR3 sequence is CASSWTGRNGEQFF. The CDR3 DNA follows: TGTGCCAGTTCTTGGACAGGGCGTAACGGTGAGCAGTTCTTC.

This clonotype was seen more than once but under ten times. V usage is TRBV6-5 and J usage is TRBJ1-2; TRBD1 is a possible D gene (5 bases). Germline V gene data show CDR1 as MNHEY and CDR2 as SVGAGI. Trimming cost V 7 bases and J 4 bases, with 13 bases left between them. The CDR3 extends over 13 amino acids. CDR3 DNA: TGTGCCAGCAAAGTCGGGGGACCCTATGGCTACACCTTC. It encodes CASKVGGPYGYTF.

This chain connects TRBV4-3 to TRBJ2-7, with 10 bases identical to TRBD1. CDR1 is LGHNA, CDR2 YSLEER, per germline. J gave up 0 bases and V 0 bases, and 2 bases lay outside the gene matches. This CDR3 comprises 16 residues. The CDR3 DNA follows: TGCGCCAGCAGCCAAGATAGACAGGGGGCCTCCTACGAGCAGTACTTC. Amino acid sequence: CASSQDRQGASYEQYF.

In this sample, this clonotype turned up a few times. The chain carries TRBV6-6 and TRBJ1-1, with D perhaps TRBD1 (6 bases). This CDR3 comprises 14 residues. Per the germline V gene, CDR1 is MNHNY and CDR2 is SVGAGI (reference sequence). V dropped 6 bases and J dropped 7 bases, with 18 bases sitting between them. CDR3 sequence: CASRLTGTPREAFF. The CDR3 region has the DNA TGTGCCAGCAGGCTTACCGGGACACCGCGTGAAGCTTTCTTT.

The V gene is TRBV4-1, the J gene TRBJ1-2, with a weak D call TRBD1 (5 bases). The CDR3 consists of 17 residues. CDR1 and CDR2 (germline): MGHRA, YSYEKL. V was trimmed by 0 bases and J by 2 bases, leaving 16 bases between them. CDR3 sequence reads: CASSQESSGGDNYGYTF. The CDR3 DNA is TGCGCCAGCAGCCAAGAATCCTCGGGGGGGGACAACTATGGCTACACCTTC.

This clonotype has only a few counts. The V call is TRBV12-3 or TRBV12-4, the J call TRBJ1-4; D not certain. The germline V and J ends were trimmed by 6 bases and 0 bases, with 8 bases remaining between them. This CDR3 is built from 14 residues. Written as DNA, the CDR3 is TGTGCCAGCAGACCGACGGCAACTAATGAAAAACTGTTTTTT. Residues: CASRPTATNEKLFF.

This clonotype appeared many times. The chain combines TRBV7-2 with TRBJ1-2; D not resolved. Germline lookup yields CDR1 SGHTA and CDR2 FQGNSA. Trimming removed 5 bases at V and 0 bases at J, with 10 bases between. The CDR3 loop spans 14 amino acids. The CDR3 here is CASSPAEANYGYTF. The CDR3 nucleotides are TGTGCCAGCAGCCCGGCGGAAGCTAACTATGGCTACACCTTC. The variable domain in full, completed from reference TRBV7-2 and TRBJ1-2, reads GAGVSQSPSNKVTEKGKDVELRCDPISGHTALYWYRQSLGQGLEFLIYFQGNSAPDKSGLPSDRFSAERTGGSVSTLTIQRTQQEDSAVYLCASSPAEANYGYTFGSGTRLTVV.